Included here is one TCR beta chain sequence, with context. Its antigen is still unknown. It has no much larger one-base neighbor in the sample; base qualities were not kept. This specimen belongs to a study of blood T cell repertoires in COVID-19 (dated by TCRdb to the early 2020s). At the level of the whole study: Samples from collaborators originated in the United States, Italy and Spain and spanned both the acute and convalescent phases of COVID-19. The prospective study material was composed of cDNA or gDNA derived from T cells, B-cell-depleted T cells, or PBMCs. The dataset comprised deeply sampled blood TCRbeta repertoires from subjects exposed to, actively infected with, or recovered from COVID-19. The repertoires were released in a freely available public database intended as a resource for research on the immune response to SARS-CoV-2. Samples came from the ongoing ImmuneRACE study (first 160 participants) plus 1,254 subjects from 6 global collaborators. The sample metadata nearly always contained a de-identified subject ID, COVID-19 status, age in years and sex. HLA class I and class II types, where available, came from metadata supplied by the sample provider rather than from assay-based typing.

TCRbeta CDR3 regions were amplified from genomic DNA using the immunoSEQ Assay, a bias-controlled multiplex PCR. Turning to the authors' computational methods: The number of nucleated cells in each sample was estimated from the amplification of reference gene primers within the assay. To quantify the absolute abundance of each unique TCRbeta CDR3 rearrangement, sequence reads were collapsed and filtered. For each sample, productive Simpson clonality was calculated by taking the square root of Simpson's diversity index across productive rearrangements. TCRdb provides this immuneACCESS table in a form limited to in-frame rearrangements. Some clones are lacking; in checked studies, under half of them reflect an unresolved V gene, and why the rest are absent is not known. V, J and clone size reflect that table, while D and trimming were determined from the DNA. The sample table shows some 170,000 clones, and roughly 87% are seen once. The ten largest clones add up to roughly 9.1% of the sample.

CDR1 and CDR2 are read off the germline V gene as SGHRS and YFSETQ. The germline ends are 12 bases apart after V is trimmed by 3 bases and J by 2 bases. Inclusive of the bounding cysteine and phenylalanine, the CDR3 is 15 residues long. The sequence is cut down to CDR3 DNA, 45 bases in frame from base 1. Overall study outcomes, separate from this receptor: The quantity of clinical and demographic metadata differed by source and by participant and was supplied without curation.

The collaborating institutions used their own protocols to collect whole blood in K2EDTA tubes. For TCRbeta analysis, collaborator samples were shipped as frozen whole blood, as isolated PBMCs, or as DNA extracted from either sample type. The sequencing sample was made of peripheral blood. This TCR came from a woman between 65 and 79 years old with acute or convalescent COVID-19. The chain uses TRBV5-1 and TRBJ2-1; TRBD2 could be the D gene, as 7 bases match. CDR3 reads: CASSSGGGTYNEQFF. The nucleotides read TGCGCCAGCAGCTCCGGCGGGGGCACCTACAATGAGCAGTTCTTC.